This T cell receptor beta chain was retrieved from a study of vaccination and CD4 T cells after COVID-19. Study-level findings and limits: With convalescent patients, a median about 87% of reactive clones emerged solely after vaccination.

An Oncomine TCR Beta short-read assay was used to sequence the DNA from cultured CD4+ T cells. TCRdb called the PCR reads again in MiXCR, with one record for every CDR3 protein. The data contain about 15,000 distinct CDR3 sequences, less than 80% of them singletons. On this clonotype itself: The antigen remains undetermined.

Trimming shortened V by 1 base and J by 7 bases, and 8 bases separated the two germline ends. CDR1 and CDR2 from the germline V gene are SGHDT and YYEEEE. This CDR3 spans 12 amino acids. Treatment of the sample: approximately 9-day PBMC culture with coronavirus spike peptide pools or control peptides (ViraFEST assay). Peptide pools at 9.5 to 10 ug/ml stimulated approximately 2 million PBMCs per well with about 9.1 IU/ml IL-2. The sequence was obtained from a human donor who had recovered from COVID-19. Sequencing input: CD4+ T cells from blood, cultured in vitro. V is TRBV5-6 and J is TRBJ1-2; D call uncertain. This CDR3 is CASSLRVPGYTF. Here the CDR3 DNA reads TGTGCCAGCAGCTTGCGAGTTCCTGGCTACACCTTC.